This is a list of T cell receptor beta chains from one sample in a study of T cells in narcolepsy. Generated by immunoSEQ multiplex PCR, the TCRdb table keeps only in-frame clones and is missing some. Here the sample spans tens of thousands of clones, more than 75% being singletons. What was sequenced was CD45RA- memory CD4+ T cells from PBMCs. All receptors come from a human donor with narcolepsy. Both conserved end residues are part of each CDR3. D genes are given only for firm matches. Only some rows state a clone size, as once, few, many or a class for expanded clones.

TRBD1	TRBV2	TRBJ2-2	once	TGTGCCAGCAGGAGGGACAGGGACACCGGGGAGCTGTTTTTT	CASRRDRDTGELFF
.	TRBV5-4	TRBJ2-7	.	TGTGCCAGCAGCTTGTCTTCAGGGAACTCCTACGAGCAGTACTTC	CASSLSSGNSYEQYF
TRBD2	TRBV11-2	TRBJ2-3	.	TGTGCCAGCAGCTTCGGTAGTCTAGCGGGAGTCACAGATACGCAGTATTTT	CASSFGSLAGVTDTQYF
.	TRBV12-5	TRBJ2-2	.	TGTGCTAGTGGCGCTACTCAGGGGGGCACCGGGGAGCTGTTTTTT	CASGATQGGTGELFF
TRBD1	TRBV7-9	TRBJ1-2	.	TGTGCCAGCAGCTGGGGACAGGGACTCTACACCTTC	CASSWGQGLYTF
TRBD2	TRBV27	TRBJ2-2	.	TGTGCCAGCAGAGCCCGGGGGGGCTCCAACACCGGGGAGCTGTTTTTT	CASRARGGSNTGELFF
.	TRBV5-6	TRBJ2-7	.	TGTGCCAGCAGCTTGGGTAGGTACGAGCAGTACTTC	CASSLGRYEQYF
.	TRBV28	TRBJ2-6	.	TGTGCCAGCAGTCCGATTAAAGGGGTTTTAAGGCCCAACGTCCTGACTTTC	CASSPIKGVLRPNVLTF
TRBD2	TRBV7-9	TRBJ2-5	.	TGTGCCAGCAGCTTAGAGCGGGAGAGGTCCAAGACCCAGTACTTC	CASSLERERSKTQYF
.	TRBV5-1	TRBJ1-1	.	TGCGCCAGCAGCTCCGGACCCGGAAGCACTGAAGCTTTCTTT	CASSSGPGSTEAFF
.	TRBV10-3	TRBJ2-2	.	TGTGCCATCACGAACACCGGGGAGCTGTTTTTT	CAITNTGELFF